The present TCR beta chain was sequenced within a study of memory CD4+ T cells and cytomegalovirus serostatus. Study summary: This sample comes from healthy Belgian adults, eight or nine CMV seropositive, around 26 seronegative.

Points from the study as a whole: Repertoires predicted CMV serostatus with median bootstrapped AUC of approximately 0.94.

The sort gate was single viable CD3+CD4+CD8-CD45RO+ cells for memory CD4+ T cells. With respect to this clone: Its antigen is not identified.

V gave up 6 bases and J gave up 2 bases, with 11 bases separating them. The CDR3 runs 14 residues. In germline, CDR1 is MNHNS, CDR2 SASEGT. TCRdb keeps only in-frame clones here, not all; method: immunoSEQ multiplex PCR. The sample lists under 80,000 clones; around 83% were seen once. The receptor was isolated from an adult in good health and CMV-seronegative. The sequenced material came from memory CD4+ T cells from blood. This chain joins TRBV6-1 and TRBJ1-3; D may be TRBD1 (5 bases). CDR3 nucleotide sequence: TGTGCCAGCAGCCCCGGGGGGGCTGGAAACACCATATATTTT. As protein: CASSPGGAGNTIYF.